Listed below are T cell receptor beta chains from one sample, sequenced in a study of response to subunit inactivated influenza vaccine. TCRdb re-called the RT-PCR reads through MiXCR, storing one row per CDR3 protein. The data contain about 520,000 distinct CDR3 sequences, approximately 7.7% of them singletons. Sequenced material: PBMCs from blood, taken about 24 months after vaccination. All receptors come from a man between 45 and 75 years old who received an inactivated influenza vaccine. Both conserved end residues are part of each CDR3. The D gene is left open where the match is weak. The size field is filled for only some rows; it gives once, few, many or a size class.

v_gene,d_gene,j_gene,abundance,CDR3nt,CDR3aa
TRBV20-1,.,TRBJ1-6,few,TGCAGTGCTAGGGGTCCCGAACGGCTCCGCTCACCCCTCCACTTT,CSARGPERLRSPLHF
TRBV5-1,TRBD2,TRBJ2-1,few,TGCGCCAGCACGAGCGGGACTCTATACAATGAGCAGTTCTTC,CASTSGTLYNEQFF
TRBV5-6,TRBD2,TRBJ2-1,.,TGTGCCAGCAGCGCTACCGGGACTAGCTGGGTCAGTGAGCAGTTCTTC,CASSATGTSWVSEQFF
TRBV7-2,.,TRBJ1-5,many,TGTGCCAGCAGCTCGGACATAGGGCGCAATCAGCCCCAGCATTTT,CASSSDIGRNQPQHF
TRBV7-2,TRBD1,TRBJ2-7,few,TGTGCCAGCAGCTTAGAAGGGACAGATTACTACGAGCAGTACTTC,CASSLEGTDYYEQYF
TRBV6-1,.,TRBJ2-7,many,TGTGTCACGGAGGATCTCCAACTCTACGAGCAGTACTTC,CVTEDLQLYEQYF
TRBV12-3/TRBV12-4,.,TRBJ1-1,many,TGTGCCAGCAGTTTGGGGGGGAAGGCCACTGAAGCTTTCTTT,CASSLGGKATEAFF
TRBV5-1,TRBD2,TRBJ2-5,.,TGCGCCAGCAGCACCGGACTAGCGGGGGCAGTGGGGACCCAGTACTTC,CASSTGLAGAVGTQYF
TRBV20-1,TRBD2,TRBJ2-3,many,TGCAGTGCTAGAGCGGGGGGGGCCCTAGATACGCAGTATTTT,CSARAGGALDTQYF
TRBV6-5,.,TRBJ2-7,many,TGTGCCAGCAAAGACAGCTACGAGCAGTACTTC,CASKDSYEQYF
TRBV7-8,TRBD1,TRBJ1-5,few,TGTGCCAGCAGCGCCCGCCGGGACAGGGTACGCCAGCCCCAGCATTTT,CASSARRDRVRQPQHF
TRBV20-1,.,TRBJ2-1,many,TGCAGTGCTCCCGTTTTAGGGGGGCGCGAGCAGTTCTTC,CSAPVLGGREQFF
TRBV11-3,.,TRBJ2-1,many,TGTGCCAGCAGCTTCAACAATGAGCAGTTCTTC,CASSFNNEQFF
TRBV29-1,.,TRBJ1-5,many,TGCAGCGTCATCGGTGACCGCAATCAGCCCCAGCATTTT,CSVIGDRNQPQHF
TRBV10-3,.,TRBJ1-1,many,TGTGCCATCAGTGAGTCGAATCCGGCAGGGCTGACCAGGACTGAAGCTTTCTTT,CAISESNPAGLTRTEAFF
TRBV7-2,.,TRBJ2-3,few,TGTGCCAGCAGCCATTTCACGGGAGTTACTATAATGGATACGCAGTATTTT,CASSHFTGVTIMDTQYF
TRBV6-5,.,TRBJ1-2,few,TGTGCCAGCAGTTACTCGGCGGGGGACAACTATGGCTACACCTTC,CASSYSAGDNYGYTF
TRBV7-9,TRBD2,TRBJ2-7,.,TGTGCCACTAGCGGTGCCTACGAGCAGTACTTC,CATSGAYEQYF
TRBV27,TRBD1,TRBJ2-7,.,TGTGCCAGCAGCTTTAACAGGGGCTACGAGCAGTACTTC,CASSFNRGYEQYF
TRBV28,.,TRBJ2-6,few,TGTGCCAGCAGGGGGGGCTCTGGGGCCAACGTCCTGACTTTC,CASRGGSGANVLTF
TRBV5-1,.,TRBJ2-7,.,TGCGCCAGCAGCATAAGGGACGGGGACTACGAGCAGTACTTC,CASSIRDGDYEQYF
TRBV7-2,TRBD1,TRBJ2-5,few,TGTGCCAGCAGCCCGTGGGACAGAAATGGCGAGACCCAGTACTTC,CASSPWDRNGETQYF
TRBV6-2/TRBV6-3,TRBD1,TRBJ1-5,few,TGTGCCAGCAGTAGAAGAAGGGGGCTAGATCAGCCCCAGCATTTT,CASSRRRGLDQPQHF
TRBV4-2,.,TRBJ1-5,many,TGTGCCAGCAGCCAAGATCCAGGGGATAGCAATCAGCCCCAGCATTTT,CASSQDPGDSNQPQHF
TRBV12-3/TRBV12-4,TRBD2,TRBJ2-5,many,TGTGCCAGCAGCCTGGGACTAGCCGAGACCCAGTACTTC,CASSLGLAETQYF
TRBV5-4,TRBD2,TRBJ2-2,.,TGTGCCAGCAGCTGGATAGCGGGAGGGCCTACCGGGGAGCTGTTTTTT,CASSWIAGGPTGELFF
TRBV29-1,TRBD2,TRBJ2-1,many,TGCAGCGCGGTGAGACTAGCGAATGAGCAGTTCTTC,CSAVRLANEQFF
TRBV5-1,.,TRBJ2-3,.,TGCGCCAGCAGCTCCCTAGCTACAACCGATACGCAGTATTTT,CASSSLATTDTQYF